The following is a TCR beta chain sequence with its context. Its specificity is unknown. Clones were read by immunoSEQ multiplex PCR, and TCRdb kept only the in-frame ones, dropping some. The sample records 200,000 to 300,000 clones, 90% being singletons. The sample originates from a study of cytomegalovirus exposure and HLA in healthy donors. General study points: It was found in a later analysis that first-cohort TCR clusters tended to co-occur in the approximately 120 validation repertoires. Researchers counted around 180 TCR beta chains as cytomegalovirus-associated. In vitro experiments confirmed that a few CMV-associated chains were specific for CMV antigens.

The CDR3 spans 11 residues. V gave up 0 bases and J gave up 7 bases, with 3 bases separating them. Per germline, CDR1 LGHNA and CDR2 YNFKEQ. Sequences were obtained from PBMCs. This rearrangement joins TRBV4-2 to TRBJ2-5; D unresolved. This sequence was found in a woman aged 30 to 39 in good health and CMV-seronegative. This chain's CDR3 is CASSQEGTQYF. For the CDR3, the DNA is TGTGCCAGCAGCCAAGAGGGGACCCAGTACTTC.